Each of the 11 T cell receptor beta chains below was sequenced from the same sample in a study of regulatory T cells in long-lasting Graves disease. Investigators prepared the TCR beta libraries by applying iRepertoire HTBI primers and Arm-PCR of CDR3 regions. TCRdb itself ran the multiplex PCR reads through MiXCR, one entry per CDR3 protein. The repertoire holds approximately 290,000 distinct CDR3 sequences, 22% seen once, with roughly 50% in the top ten. The time point: persistent/refractory GD, antithyroid drugs over 5 years with positive TRAb. Extracted PBMC RNA gave rise to the TCR library. Sequenced here: peripheral blood mononuclear cells (PBMCs), sampled when the disease was refractory, from a patient treated with antithyroid drugs. Every receptor here comes from a female donor with Graves disease.

The V and J genes are TRBV15 and TRBJ2-7; 7 nucleotides agree with TRBD2. The germline V gene encodes CDR1 LNHNV and CDR2 YYDKDF (reference sequence). With V trimmed by 5 bases and J by 3 bases, 10 bases remained unmatched. The CDR3 spans 15 residues. DNA of the CDR3: TGTGCCACCAGCGAGACTAGCACGGACTACTACGAGCAGTACTTC. Protein: CATSETSTDYYEQYF.

This rearrangement joins TRBV12-3 or TRBV12-4 to TRBJ2-2, with a possible D match to TRBD1 (6 bases). There are 17 residues in the CDR3. V was shortened by 5 bases and J by 6 bases, with 22 bases between the two germline ends. CDR3 nucleotide sequence: TGTGCCAGCAGTGCATTCCGGGACAACAGGCCCCCCGGGGAGCTGTTTTTT. Its protein product is CASSAFRDNRPPGELFF.

The V gene is TRBV5-6, the J gene TRBJ2-2, with 10 bases lining up with TRBD2. The CDR3 covers 15 residues. The J segment lost 5 bases and the V segment lost 2 bases, leaving 3 bases of the junction unmatched. CDR1 SGHDT and CDR2 YYEEEE come from the germline V gene. CDR3 loop: CASSFLAGETGELFF. Here the CDR3 DNA reads TGTGCCAGCAGCTTCCTAGCGGGAGAAACCGGGGAGCTGTTTTTT.

This clonotype was picked up one time. This may stem from a read error, because a much larger clone lies one nucleotide away. This chain uses TRBV2 with TRBJ2-2; 7 bases agree with TRBD1. The CDR3 consists of 14 residues. Germline CDR1 reads SNHLY; CDR2 reads FYNNEI. CDR3 region: CVSSPGQAAGELFF. CDR3 sequence (DNA): TGTGTCAGCAGTCCCGGACAGGCTGCCGGGGAGCTGTTTTTT.

V gene TRBV28 combines with J gene TRBJ2-7; TRBD1 aligns across 7 bases. Germline lookup yields CDR1 MDHEN and CDR2 SYDVKM. The V and J ends lost 7 bases and 3 bases, in that order; junction bases with no gene match: 9. There are 14 residues in the CDR3. The CDR3 here is CASTLRTGLYEQYF. CDR3 nucleotide sequence: TGTGCCAGCACCCTTCGGACAGGACTCTACGAGCAGTACTTC.

This clonotype was seen repeatedly, ten times or more. V is TRBV30 and J is TRBJ2-6; possibly TRBD2 for D (5 bases). Trimming removed 0 bases at V and 2 bases at J, with 11 bases between. Germline loops: CDR1 GTSNPN, CDR2 SVGIG (reference sequence). The CDR3 has 16 amino acids. The chain's CDR3 is CAWSVGPGAGANVLTF. DNA of the CDR3: TGTGCCTGGAGTGTCGGCCCCGGGGCTGGGGCCAACGTCCTGACTTTC.

The chain employs TRBV7-2 and TRBJ2-3; D is undetermined. The CDR3 spans 13 residues. CDR1 is SGHTA, CDR2 FQGNSA, per germline. V was cut by 2 bases and J by 6 bases, with 9 bases left in between. The CDR3 sequence is CASSLNSRDTQYF. The CDR3 DNA follows: TGTGCCAGCAGCTTAAACTCACGGGATACGCAGTATTTT.

The V and J genes are TRBV19 and TRBJ2-2; TRBD1 aligns across 7 bases. J was trimmed by 4 bases and V by 4 bases; bases with no gene match: 3. Germline CDR1 and CDR2: LNHDA and SQIVND (reference sequence). The CDR3 covers 14 residues. The DNA of the CDR3 is TGTGCCAGTAGTACGCACAGGGGCACCGGGGAGCTGTTTTTT. Residues: CASSTHRGTGELFF.

The rearrangement joins TRBV7-2 to TRBJ2-7, with 9 bases matching TRBD2. The CDR3 runs to 14 residues. Per the germline V gene, CDR1 is SGHTA and CDR2 is FQGNSA. V shed 7 bases, J shed 2 bases, and the junction held 6 bases outside the gene matches. In DNA, the CDR3 is TGTGCCAGCAACTCCTTAGCGGGGGCCTACGAGCAGTACTTC. This encodes CASNSLAGAYEQYF.

Remarks on this clonotype: This clone may be a read error of a much larger clone one base away. The chain employs TRBV28 and TRBJ1-1; unclear D gene. Deletions cut 8 bases from V and 6 bases from J, with 13 bases between. Germline values: CDR1 MDHEN, CDR2 SYDVKM. This CDR3 contains 12 residues. CDR3 nucleotides: TGTGCCAGCGGCGGATACAGTTCTGAAGCTTTCTTT. Translated, it gives CASGGYSSEAFF.

This clonotype was picked up a small number of times. This sequence joins TRBV20-1 and TRBJ2-7; 7 bases line up with TRBD1. CDR3 size: 15 residues. Germline V gene data show CDR1 as DFQATT and CDR2 as SNEGSKA (reference sequence). After removal of 6 bases from V and 0 bases from J, the junction contained 11 bases not matched to a gene. The CDR3 DNA sequence: TGCAGTGCCACTACCGGGACAGAGAGCTCCTACGAGCAGTACTTC. Its translation: CSATTGTESSYEQYF.